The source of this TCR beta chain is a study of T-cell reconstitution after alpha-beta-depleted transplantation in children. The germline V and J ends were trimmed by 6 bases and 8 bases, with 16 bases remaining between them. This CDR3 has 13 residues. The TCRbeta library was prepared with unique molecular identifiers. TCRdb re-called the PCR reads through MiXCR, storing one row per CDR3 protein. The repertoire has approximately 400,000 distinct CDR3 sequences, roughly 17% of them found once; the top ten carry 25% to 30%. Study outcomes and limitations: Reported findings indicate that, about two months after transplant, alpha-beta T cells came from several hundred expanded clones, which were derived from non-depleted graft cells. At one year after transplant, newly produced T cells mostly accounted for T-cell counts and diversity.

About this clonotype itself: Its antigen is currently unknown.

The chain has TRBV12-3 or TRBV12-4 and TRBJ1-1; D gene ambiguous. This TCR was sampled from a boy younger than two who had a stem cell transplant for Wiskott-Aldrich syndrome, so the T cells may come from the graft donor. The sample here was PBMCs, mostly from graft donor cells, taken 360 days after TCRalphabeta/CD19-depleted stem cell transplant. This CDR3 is CASSSPEWLEAFF. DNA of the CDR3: TGTGCCAGCAGCTCCCCCGAATGGTTAGAAGCTTTCTTT.